This T cell receptor beta chain was observed in a study of cytomegalovirus exposure and HLA in healthy donors. The study, taken as a whole, reports: There were some V segments, including TRBV6-2 and TRBV6-3, excluded as indistinguishable. At a 0.05 false discovery rate, a later analysis found 18,000 or so TCR beta sequences to be associated with HLA alleles. It has been reported that TCR beta sequences accurately predicted the HLA-A and HLA-B alleles of most subjects.

Both 60 Vbeta primers and 13 Jbeta primers went into the PCR. Repertoires were generated with immunoSEQ multiplex PCR, while TCRdb's copy carries only in-frame clones and drops some. The profile shows about 130,000 clones, over 70% of them singletons. The ends lost 6 bases at V and 7 bases at J; junction bases unmatched: 4. CDR1 is ENHRY and CDR2 is SYGVKD in the germline V gene. The CDR3 loop spans 12 amino acids. About this clone: Its antigen is unidentified.

V and J are TRBV10-3 and TRBJ1-1; TRBD1 agrees at 8 bases. Sequencing was performed on PBMCs. The receptor was derived from a woman in her forties in good health and CMV-seronegative. Here the CDR3 reads CAISRGQGEAFF. The DNA for the CDR3 is TGTGCCATCAGCAGGGGGCAGGGTGAAGCTTTCTTT.